This T cell receptor beta chain emerged from a study of shared clonotypes between healthy human individuals. Study-wide results and limits: Rarefaction analysis demonstrated incomplete sorted-subset sequencing notwithstanding large depth.

The assay was immunoSEQ multiplex PCR, and TCRdb's table has in-frame clones only and misses some. This repertoire shows about 2.4 million clones, 90% to 95% found once; its top ten account for around 0.15%. In the case of this clone: Its antigen is currently unknown.

V lost 4 bases and J 0 bases, leaving 17 bases between the germline ends. CDR3 length equals 16 residues. Germline values: CDR1 SGHRS, CDR2 YFSETQ. Sequenced material: naive CD4+ T cells sorted from blood. Described subset: CD45RA+ positively selected. This sequence originates from a man between 18 and 29 years old in good health. The chain uses TRBV5-1 and TRBJ2-7; weak D call: TRBD1 (5 bases). In DNA, the CDR3 is TGCGCCAGCAGCACCCCCCCTAGGGGTGACTCCTACGAGCAGTACTTC. It codes for CASSTPPRGDSYEQYF.